This section outlines one T cell receptor beta chain sequence together with its context. Within Nashville, Tennessee resided all donors, each a Caucasian adult. This sample is part of a study of shared clonotypes between healthy human individuals. The overall study: A few men and a couple of women, aged 18 to 49, were donors.

The CDR3 contains 13 residues. Germline CDR1 reads MDHEN; CDR2 reads SYDVKM. Deletions cut 6 bases from V and 5 bases from J, with 13 bases between. Unsorted PBMC DNA sequencing spanned ten immunoSEQ deep assay plates. The data were produced by immunoSEQ multiplex PCR, yet TCRdb's version contains in-frame clones alone and is incomplete. The sample holds about half a million clones, roughly 78% seen once. Sequencing used PBMCs. The sequence came from a woman in her thirties or forties in good health. Some clones in this sample may be carry-over from other donors' samples. This sequence joins TRBV28 and TRBJ2-5, with no clear D. The CDR3 DNA is TGTGCCAGCAGACCCTATAGCAGGGAGACCCAGTACTTC. Its protein product is CASRPYSRETQYF.